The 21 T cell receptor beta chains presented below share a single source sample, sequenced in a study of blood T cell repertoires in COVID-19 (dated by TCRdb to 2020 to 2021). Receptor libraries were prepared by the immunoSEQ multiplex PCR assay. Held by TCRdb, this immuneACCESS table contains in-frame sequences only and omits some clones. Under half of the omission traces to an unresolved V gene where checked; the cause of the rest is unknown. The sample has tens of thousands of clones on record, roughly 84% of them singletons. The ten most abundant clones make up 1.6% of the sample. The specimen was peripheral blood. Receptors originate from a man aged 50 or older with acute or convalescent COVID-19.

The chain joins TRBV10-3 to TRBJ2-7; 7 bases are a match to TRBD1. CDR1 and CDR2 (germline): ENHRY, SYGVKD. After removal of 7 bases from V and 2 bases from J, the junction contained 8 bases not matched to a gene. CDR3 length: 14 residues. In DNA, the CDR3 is TGTGCCATCACCTCGGACAGGCTTACCTACGAGCAGTACTTC. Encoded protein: CAITSDRLTYEQYF.

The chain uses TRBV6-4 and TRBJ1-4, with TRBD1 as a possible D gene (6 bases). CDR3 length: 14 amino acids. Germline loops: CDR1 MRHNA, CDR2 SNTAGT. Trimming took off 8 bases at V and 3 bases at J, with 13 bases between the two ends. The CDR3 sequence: CASGHRDPNEKLFF. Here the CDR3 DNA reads TGTGCCAGCGGTCACAGGGATCCTAATGAAAAACTGTTTTTT.

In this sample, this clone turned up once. The CDR3 is CASSEPHRSSYEQYF. CDR3 sequence (DNA): TGTGCCAGCAGTGAACCTCACAGGAGCTCCTACGAGCAGTACTTC. The chain joins TRBV6-1 to TRBJ2-7; a weak D match, TRBD1 (5 bases). Trimming removed 2 bases from V and 0 bases from J, with 11 bases in between. The CDR3 runs 15 residues. Germline assignment: CDR1 MNHNS and CDR2 SASEGT.

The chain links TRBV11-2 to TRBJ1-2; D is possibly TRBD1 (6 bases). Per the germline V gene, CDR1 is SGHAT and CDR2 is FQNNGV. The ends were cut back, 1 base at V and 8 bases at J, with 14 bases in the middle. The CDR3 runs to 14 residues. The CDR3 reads CASSLAQGMRGYTF. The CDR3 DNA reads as TGTGCCAGCAGCTTAGCCCAGGGGATGCGCGGCTACACCTTC.

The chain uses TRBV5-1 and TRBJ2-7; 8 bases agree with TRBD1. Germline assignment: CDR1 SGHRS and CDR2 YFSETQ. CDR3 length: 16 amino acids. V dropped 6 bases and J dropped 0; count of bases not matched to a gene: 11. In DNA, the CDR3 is TGCGCCAGCACCAGCCTGGACAGGGCGAGCTCCTACGAGCAGTACTTC. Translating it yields CASTSLDRASSYEQYF.

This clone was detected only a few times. The CDR3 region is CASSPPGQGGSPLHF. In DNA form, the CDR3 reads TGTGCCAGCAGCCCCCCCGGGCAGGGTGGTTCACCCCTCCACTTT. The chain employs TRBV28 and TRBJ1-6, with D possibly matching TRBD1 (5 bases). This CDR3 region has 15 residues. From germline, CDR1 is MDHEN and CDR2 SYDVKM. Deletions cut 6 bases from V and 9 bases from J, with 18 bases between.

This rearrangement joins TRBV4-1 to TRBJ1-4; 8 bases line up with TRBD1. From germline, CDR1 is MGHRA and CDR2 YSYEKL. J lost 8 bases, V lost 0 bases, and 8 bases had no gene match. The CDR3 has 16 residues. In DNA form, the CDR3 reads TGCGCCAGCAGCCAAGATCCCGGGACAGGATCCGAAAAACTGTTTTTT. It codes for CASSQDPGTGSEKLFF.

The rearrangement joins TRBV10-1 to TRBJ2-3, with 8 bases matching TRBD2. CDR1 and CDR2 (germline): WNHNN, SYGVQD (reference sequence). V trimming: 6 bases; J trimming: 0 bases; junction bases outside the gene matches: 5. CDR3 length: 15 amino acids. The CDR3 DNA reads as TGCGCCAGCAGCAAACTAGCGGCTAGCACAGATACGCAGTATTTT. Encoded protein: CASSKLAASTDTQYF.

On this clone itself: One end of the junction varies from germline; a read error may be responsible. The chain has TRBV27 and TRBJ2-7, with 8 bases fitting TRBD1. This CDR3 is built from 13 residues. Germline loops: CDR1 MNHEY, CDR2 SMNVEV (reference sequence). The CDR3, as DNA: TGTGCCAGCAGTGCCCAGGACAGGGTGAGCACTAGGTTC. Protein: CASSAQDRVSTRF.

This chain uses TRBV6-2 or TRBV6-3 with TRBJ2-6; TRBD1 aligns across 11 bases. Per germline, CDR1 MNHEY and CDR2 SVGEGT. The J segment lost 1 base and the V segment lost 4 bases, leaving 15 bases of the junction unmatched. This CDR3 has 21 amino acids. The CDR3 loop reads CASSSYYQPGTGGSGANVLTF. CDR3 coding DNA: TGTGCCAGCAGTTCCTATTATCAACCCGGGACAGGGGGTTCTGGGGCCAACGTCCTGACTTTC.

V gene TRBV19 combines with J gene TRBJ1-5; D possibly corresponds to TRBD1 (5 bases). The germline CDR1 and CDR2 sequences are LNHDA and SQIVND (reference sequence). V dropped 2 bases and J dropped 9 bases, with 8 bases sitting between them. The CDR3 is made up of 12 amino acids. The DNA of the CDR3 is TGTGCCAGTAGTATACAGGGTGGGCCCCAGCATTTT. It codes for CASSIQGGPQHF.

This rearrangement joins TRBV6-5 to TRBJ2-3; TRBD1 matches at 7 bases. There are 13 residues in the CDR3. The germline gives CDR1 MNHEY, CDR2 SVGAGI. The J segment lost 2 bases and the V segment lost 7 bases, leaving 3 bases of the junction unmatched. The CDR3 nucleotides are TGTGCCAGCACCGACAGGGCCACAGATACGCAGTATTTT. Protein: CASTDRATDTQYF.

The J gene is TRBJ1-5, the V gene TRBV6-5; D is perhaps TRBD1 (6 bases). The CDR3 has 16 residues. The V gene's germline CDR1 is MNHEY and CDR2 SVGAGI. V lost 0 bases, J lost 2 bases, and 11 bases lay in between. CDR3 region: CASSYSGPGGNQPQHF. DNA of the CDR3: TGTGCCAGCAGTTACTCCGGTCCAGGGGGCAATCAGCCCCAGCATTTT.

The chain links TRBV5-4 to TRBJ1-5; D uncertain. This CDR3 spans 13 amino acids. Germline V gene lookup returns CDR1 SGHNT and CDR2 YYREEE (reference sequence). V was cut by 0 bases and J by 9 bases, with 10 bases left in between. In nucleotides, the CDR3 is TGTGCCAGCAGCTTGGGCCAGGCTGGGCCCCAGCATTTT. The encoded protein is CASSLGQAGPQHF. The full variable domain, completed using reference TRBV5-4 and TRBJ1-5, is ETGVTQSPTHLIKTRGQQVTLRCSSQSGHNTVSWYQQALGQGPQFIFQYYREEENGRGNFPPRFSGLQFPNYSSELNVNALELDDSALYLCASSLGQAGPQHFGDGTRLSIL.

The CDR3 DNA sequence: TGTGCCAGCAGCCGGGCGGAGGGGCTAGCGGACCTCTACGAGCAGTACTTC. Translating it yields CASSRAEGLADLYEQYF. The V and J genes are TRBV7-2 and TRBJ2-7, with 7 positions matching TRBD2. Germline CDR1 SGHTA, CDR2 FQGNSA. The CDR3 is made up of 17 amino acids. V shed 5 bases and J 3 bases; nucleotides not matched to a gene: 16.

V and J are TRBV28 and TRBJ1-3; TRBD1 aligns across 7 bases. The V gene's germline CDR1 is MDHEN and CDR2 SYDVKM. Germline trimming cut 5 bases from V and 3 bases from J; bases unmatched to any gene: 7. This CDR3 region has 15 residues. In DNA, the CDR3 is TGTGCCAGCAGTCCAACGACAGGGTTTGGAAACACCATATATTTT. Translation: CASSPTTGFGNTIYF.

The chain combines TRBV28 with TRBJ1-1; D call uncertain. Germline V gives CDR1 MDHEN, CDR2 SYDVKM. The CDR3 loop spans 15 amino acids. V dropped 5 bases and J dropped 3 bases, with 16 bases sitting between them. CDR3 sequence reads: CASSPPAGWDTEAFF. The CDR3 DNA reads TGTGCCAGCAGTCCCCCCGCAGGTTGGGACACTGAAGCTTTCTTT.

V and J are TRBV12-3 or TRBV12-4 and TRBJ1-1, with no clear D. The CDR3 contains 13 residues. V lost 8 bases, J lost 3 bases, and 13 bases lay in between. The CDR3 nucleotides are TGTGCCAGCGGTGTAAATCGGGACACTGAAGCTTTCTTT. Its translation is CASGVNRDTEAFF.

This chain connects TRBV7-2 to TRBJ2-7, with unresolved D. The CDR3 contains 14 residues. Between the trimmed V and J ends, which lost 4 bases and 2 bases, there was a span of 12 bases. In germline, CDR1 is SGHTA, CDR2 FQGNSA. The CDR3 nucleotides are TGTGCCAGCAGCTCTGACACAAAAGCCTACGAGCAGTACTTC. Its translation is CASSSDTKAYEQYF.

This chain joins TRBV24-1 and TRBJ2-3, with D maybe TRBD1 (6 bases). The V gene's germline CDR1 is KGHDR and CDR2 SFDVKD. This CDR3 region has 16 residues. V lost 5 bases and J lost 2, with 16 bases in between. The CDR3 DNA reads TGTGCCACCAGTGCGAGCAGGGGACACAACACAGATACGCAGTATTTT. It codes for CATSASRGHNTDTQYF.

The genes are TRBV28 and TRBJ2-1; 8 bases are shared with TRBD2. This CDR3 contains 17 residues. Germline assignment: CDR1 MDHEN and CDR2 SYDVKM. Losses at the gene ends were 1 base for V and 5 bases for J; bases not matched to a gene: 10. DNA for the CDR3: TGTGCCAGCAGTTTATCGGGGACTAGACGAGTCGACAATGAGCAGTTCTTC. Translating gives CASSLSGTRRVDNEQFF.